The clone carrying this TCR beta chain was counted at least ten times. Germline lookup yields CDR1 SEHNR and CDR2 FQNEAQ (reference sequence). The CDR3 loop spans 10 amino acids. V was trimmed by 5 bases and J by 12 bases, leaving 8 bases between them. The data were obtained in a study of low-dose radiotherapy and immunotherapy resistance in tumors. In the study overall: Treatment of Cohort 2 consisted of 1 Gy per fraction every two weeks, amounting to 13 Gy over 26 weeks. The regimen for patients comprised intravenous nivolumab 240 mg every two weeks plus intravenous ipilimumab 1 mg/kg every six weeks. Aspirin 300 mg, taken orally and daily, was given to patients for four cycles from cycle 1 day 1. Cyclophosphamide went in intravenously at 200 mg/m2 every two weeks, one day before radiation and immunotherapy.

Time point: before trial treatment. Primers used for first-strand cDNA, a TRAV- and TRBV-specific set, covered both alpha and beta chains. A roughly 20-cycle PCR with a constant-region primer and V-primer adapter amplified TCRs. From the reads, TCRdb called clonotypes with MiXCR, one entry per CDR3 protein. Among tens of thousands of distinct CDR3 sequences listed, 18% were seen once. This TCR was recovered from a male donor with prostate cancer. The chain recombines TRBV7-9 with TRBJ2-1; D is uncertain. The source material was PBMCs, sampled before treatment. The CDR3 sequence: CASSLNPQFF. DNA for the CDR3: TGTGCCAGCAGCCTGAATCCGCAGTTCTTC.